These 18 T cell receptor beta chains were all obtained from the same sample, sequenced in a study of T cell responses to AZD1222 COVID-19 vaccine. Profiled with immunoSEQ multiplex PCR; TCRdb holds only in-frame clones, not every one. The sample includes about 77,000 clones, around 90% of them seen just once. The sequenced sample was peripheral blood, obtained 28 days after the second AZD1222 dose. The receptors here all came from an adult who received the AZD1222 COVID-19 vaccine.

The chain employs TRBV7-2 and TRBJ2-7, with 9 nucleotides matching TRBD2. CDR3 size: 15 residues. The V and J ends lost 2 bases and 4 bases, in that order; junction bases with no gene match: 6. Germline CDR1 and CDR2: SGHTA and FQGNSA. CDR3 sequence (DNA): TGTGCCAGCAGCTTACGTAGCGGGAGTTTATACGAGCAGTACTTC. Residues: CASSLRSGSLYEQYF.

This sequence joins TRBV24-1 and TRBJ1-6, with a weak D call TRBD1 (6 bases). The V gene lost 7 bases and the J gene lost 6 bases, with 21 bases spanning the gap. The germline gives CDR1 KGHDR, CDR2 SFDVKD. This CDR3 region has 17 residues. This CDR3 reads CATRGLAGAIFNSPLHF. The CDR3 DNA is TGTGCCACCAGGGGGTTGGCGGGGGCGATTTTTAATTCACCCCTCCACTTT.

V is TRBV10-3 and J is TRBJ1-1, with TRBD1 matching 7 bases. V dropped 6 bases and J dropped 4; count of bases not matched to a gene: 11. CDR3 length: 15 residues. Germline V gives CDR1 ENHRY, CDR2 SYGVKD. CDR3 bases: TGTGCCATCAGGGCAGTTGGGACAGCTTCCACTGAAGCTTTCTTT. This codes for CAIRAVGTASTEAFF.

CDR3 sequence (DNA): TGTGCCAGCTCACCGACCCCCGGGACATATGAAGCTTTCTTT. Its translation is CASSPTPGTYEAFF. V gene TRBV18 combines with J gene TRBJ1-1, with TRBD1 as a possible D gene (6 bases). The V and J ends lost 3 bases and 7 bases respectively, with 15 bases between them. This CDR3 is 14 amino acids long. Germline CDR1 KGHSH, CDR2 LQKENI.

This clone was seen only once. The V and J genes are TRBV4-1 and TRBJ2-3, with D possibly matching TRBD2 (5 bases). The germline V and J ends were trimmed by 5 bases and 0 bases, with 9 bases remaining between them. The germline V gene encodes CDR1 MGHRA and CDR2 YSYEKL. The CDR3 runs to 14 residues. The CDR3, as DNA: TGCGCCAGCAGCGTAGCGTTTAGCACAGATACGCAGTATTTT. It specifies CASSVAFSTDTQYF.

CDR3 loop: CASSGRADTQYF. CDR3 in DNA: TGTGCCAGTAGCGGGAGAGCAGATACGCAGTATTTT. The rearrangement joins TRBV19 to TRBJ2-3; TRBD2 is a possible D gene (6 bases). Germline lookup yields CDR1 LNHDA and CDR2 SQIVND (reference sequence). This CDR3 has 12 amino acids. Trimming took 6 bases from V and 4 from J, leaving 8 bases between them.

The V call is TRBV7-2, the J call TRBJ1-2; possibly TRBD1 for D (5 bases). Germline V lookup: CDR1 SGHTA, CDR2 FQGNSA. The CDR3 is 15 residues long. Trimming cost V 1 base and J 3 bases, with 12 bases left between them. In nucleotides, the CDR3 is TGTGCCAGCAGCTTAGAACCAGGGAGGGACTATGGCTACACCTTC. Its protein is CASSLEPGRDYGYTF.

The rearrangement links TRBV2 to TRBJ2-6, with D unclear. The germline CDR1 and CDR2 sequences are SNHLY and FYNNEI. V dropped 5 bases and J dropped 0 bases, with 11 bases sitting between them. The CDR3 sequence is 16 residues long. The CDR3 reads CASSYPGFSGANVLTF. The CDR3 DNA sequence: TGTGCCAGCAGTTACCCAGGATTCTCTGGGGCCAACGTCCTGACTTTC.

The V and J genes are TRBV28 and TRBJ1-2, with 12 bases that match TRBD1. The CDR3 has 16 residues. The ends lost 4 bases at V and 7 bases at J; junction bases unmatched: 10. CDR1 and CDR2 (germline): MDHEN, SYDVKM. DNA for the CDR3: TGTGCCAGCAGTTCCCCGGGACAGGGGGCGCGTTCTGGCTACACCTTC. It translates to CASSSPGQGARSGYTF.

CDR3: CATSDPDRGLGGYTF. CDR3 coding DNA: TGTGCCACCAGTGACCCGGACAGGGGGCTGGGGGGCTACACCTTC. The V call is TRBV24-1, the J call TRBJ1-2; 11 bases fit TRBD1. Looked up from germline, CDR1 is KGHDR and CDR2 is SFDVKD. With 4 bases clipped from V and 8 bases from J, the junction kept 8 bases outside the gene matches. This CDR3 has 15 residues.

The genes are TRBV4-2 and TRBJ2-7; D tentatively fits TRBD1 or TRBD2 (5 bases each). This CDR3 has 17 amino acids. V was shortened by 1 base and J by 2 bases, with 18 bases between the two germline ends. In germline, CDR1 is LGHNA, CDR2 YNFKEQ. The CDR3 protein is CASSQVTDGTSPYEQYF. The CDR3 nucleotides read TGTGCCAGCAGCCAAGTGACCGACGGGACGAGCCCCTACGAGCAGTACTTC.

J is TRBJ1-2 and V is TRBV1; TRBD1 is the table's D call and was not checked against the DNA. TRBV1 is assigned pseudogene status. This CDR3 contains 15 residues. The CDR3 DNA follows: TGCACCCGCGAAAGGGGACAGGAGGACACCTATGGCTACACCTTC. Amino acid sequence: CTRERGQEDTYGYTF.

The chain combines TRBV10-2 with TRBJ1-1, with D possibly matching TRBD1 (6 bases). Germline V CDR1 and CDR2: WSHSY, SAAADI. The CDR3 runs to 16 residues. Deletions cut 5 bases from V and 3 bases from J, with 19 bases between. Written as DNA, the CDR3 is TGCGCCAGCAGTTCTTACAGGGAAGTGGCCGACACTGAAGCTTTCTTT. This codes for CASSSYREVADTEAFF.

The V call is TRBV30, the J call TRBJ2-3; 8 bases map to TRBD1. The V and J ends lost 2 bases and 1 base, in that order; junction bases with no gene match: 5. The CDR3 length is 15 residues. In germline, CDR1 is GTSNPN, CDR2 SVGIG (reference sequence). The CDR3 DNA follows: TGTGCCTGGAGTACCCAGACAGGGGGCACAGATACGCAGTATTTT. Amino acid sequence: CAWSTQTGGTDTQYF.

This chain's CDR3 is CASSRDGGVGGYTF. The CDR3 nucleotides read TGCGCCAGCAGTCGGGACGGCGGCGTGGGAGGCTACACCTTC. This rearrangement joins TRBV5-1 to TRBJ1-2; perhaps TRBD1 as D (5 bases). This CDR3 is built from 14 residues. Trimming shortened V by 5 bases and J by 8 bases, and 19 bases separated the two germline ends. Germline loops: CDR1 SGHRS, CDR2 YFSETQ. The full variable domain, rest sourced from reference TRBV5-1 and TRBJ1-2, is KAGVTQTPRYLIKTRGQQVTLSCSPISGHRSVSWYQQTPGQGLQFLFEYFSETQRNKGNFPGRFSGRQFSNSRSEMNVSTLELGDSALYLCASSRDGGVGGYTFGSGTRLTVV.

The gene calls are TRBV21-1 and TRBJ1-3; the D call in the table, TRBD1, was not verified against the DNA. TRBV21-1 is designated a pseudogene. The CDR3 sequence is 17 residues long. CDR3 protein: CASIPPSRVLSGNTIYF. The CDR3 region has the DNA TGTGCCAGCATCCCACCCTCCAGGGTTTTAAGTGGAAACACCATATATTTT.

The chain links TRBV7-9 to TRBJ2-1; TRBD2 matches at 8 bases. CDR3 size: 15 residues. Germline lookup yields CDR1 SEHNR and CDR2 FQNEAQ (reference sequence). After removal of 5 bases from V and 8 bases from J, the junction contained 11 bases not matched to a gene. The CDR3, as DNA: TGTGCCAGCAGCCCCTTAGCGGGATCAATCGATGAGCAGTTCTTC. As protein: CASSPLAGSIDEQFF.

The chain uses TRBV6-5 and TRBJ1-1; D gene unclear. Per germline, CDR1 MNHEY and CDR2 SVGAGI. The CDR3 has 14 amino acids. Trimming took 7 bases from V and 0 from J, leaving 12 bases between them. CDR3 nucleotide sequence: TGTGCCAGCACCCTGGACCGTATGAACACTGAAGCTTTCTTT. Its protein product is CASTLDRMNTEAFF.